The present T cell receptor (beta chain) was sequenced within a study of T cells expressing NK-cell markers. Whole-study results and caveats: About six of the donors carried dominant NKG2C+ clonotypes that took up 1.0-7.0% of their CD8+ T cells. It was still unclear whether expanded NKG2C+ T cell clones were HCMV specific.

The germline CDR1 and CDR2 sequences are SGHRS and YFSETQ. This CDR3 comprises 16 residues. Remarks on this clonotype: The target antigen is unknown.

As the method of synthesis, 5'RACE template switching with UMIs yielded TCR beta cDNA. TCRdb reprocessed the 5' RACE reads; each CDR3 protein has one entry and no DNA is given. The repertoire table contains 300,000 or so distinct CDR3 sequences. The chain is built from TRBV5-1 and TRBJ1-4. The TCR was taken from a woman aged 18 to 75 in good health. Specimen: blood T cells: a sorted CD56 or NKG2C T cell subset, CD4+ or CD8+ T cells, or bulk PBMC T cells (not recorded which). CDR3 protein: CASSLEAGRFNEKLFF.